One T cell receptor (beta chain) is described in this entry. The sample originates from a study of blood T cell repertoires in COVID-19. As for the study in general: From T cells, B-cell-depleted T cells, or PBMCs came the material, which was cDNA or gDNA.

Only in-frame clones appear in the TCRdb table, and some are missing; sequencing was by immunoSEQ multiplex PCR. The table includes 50,000 to 55,000 clones, 70% to 85% detected once. V gave up 7 bases and J gave up 9 bases; unmatched junction bases: 15. There are 15 residues in the CDR3. Germline V lookup: CDR1 MRHNA, CDR2 SNTAGT. The source is a human donor in a cohort sampled during active COVID-19. The chain uses TRBV6-4 and TRBJ1-5; 7 bases are a match to TRBD1. The sample consisted of peripheral blood. The CDR3 DNA is TGTGCCAGCAATCCGAGGTTGAGGGGGCCAGGGCCCCAGCATTTT. It translates to CASNPRLRGPGPQHF.